The next 19 T cell receptor beta chains were all read from a single sample in a study of blood T cell repertoires in COVID-19 (dated by TCRdb to 2018 to 2021). The library was built by means of the immunoSEQ multiplex PCR assay. TCRdb holds this immuneACCESS table with in-frame rearrangements only. Some clones are missing; in checked studies, unresolved V genes explain under half, and the rest has no known cause. This sample is represented by roughly 150,000 clones; around four fifths of them were singletons. Clones ranked in the top ten supply roughly 2.7% of the sample. The sample taken for sequencing was peripheral blood. Receptors were obtained from a woman at least 80 years old with COVID-19, enrolled during active disease.

This chain joins TRBV18 and TRBJ1-1; D is uncertain. The V end was cut by 6 bases, the J end by 5 bases, with 13 bases between. The CDR3 runs 13 residues. Germline CDR1 KGHSH, CDR2 LQKENI. The CDR3 DNA reads TGTGCCAGCTCCTGGACGGGAGGAACTGAAGCTTTCTTT. It encodes CASSWTGGTEAFF.

The chain has TRBV7-3 and TRBJ2-3, with TRBD1 as a possible D gene (5 bases). The CDR3 spans 13 residues. Germline V CDR1 and CDR2: SGHTA, FQGTGA. Trimming took 4 bases from V and 2 from J, leaving 7 bases between them. This CDR3 reads CASSSGHTDTQYF. CDR3 in DNA: TGTGCCAGCAGCTCCGGACACACAGATACGCAGTATTTT.

The rearrangement uses TRBV7-2 and TRBJ2-7; D uncertain. CDR1 is SGHTA and CDR2 is FQGNSA in the germline V gene. CDR3 size: 11 residues. The germline V and J ends were trimmed by 7 bases and 5 bases, with 9 bases remaining between them. The CDR3 DNA reads as TGTGCCAGCACCTCTTATCACGAGCAGTACTTC. Protein: CASTSYHEQYF.

The chain joins TRBV18 to TRBJ2-2, with 11 bases lining up with TRBD2. This CDR3 is 16 amino acids long. The V gene end was trimmed by 5 bases and the J gene end by 4 bases; junction bases not matched to a gene: 6. The germline V gene has CDR1 KGHSH and CDR2 LQKENI. CDR3 DNA sequence: TGTGCCAGCTCAGCCCGACTAGCGGGATTCACCGGGGAGCTGTTTTTT. Translation: CASSARLAGFTGELFF.

This clone was found a few times. The V gene is TRBV28, the J gene TRBJ1-5; D not resolved. Germline loops: CDR1 MDHEN, CDR2 SYDVKM. V dropped 6 bases and J dropped 1 base, with 13 bases sitting between them. The CDR3 contains 15 residues. Here the CDR3 reads CASRTAGRSNQPQHF. In DNA, the CDR3 is TGTGCCAGCAGGACGGCCGGGAGGAGCAATCAGCCCCAGCATTTT.

This rearrangement joins TRBV3-1 (or the pseudogene TRBV3-2) to TRBJ2-2; TRBD2 agrees at 7 bases. J gave up 6 bases and V 4 bases, and 5 bases lay outside the gene matches. Per the germline V gene, CDR1 is LGHDT and CDR2 is YNNKEL (reference sequence). The CDR3 totals 14 residues. As DNA, the CDR3 is TGTGCCAGCAGCCCCGGACTAGTTGCCGGGGAGCTGTTTTTT. This encodes CASSPGLVAGELFF.

The chain uses TRBV9 and TRBJ1-1; 10 bases align to TRBD1. This CDR3 is 15 amino acids long. The junction had 8 bases not matched to a gene; V was cut back by 4 bases and J by 5 bases. Germline values: CDR1 SGDLS, CDR2 YYNGEE. The CDR3: CASSIRGTGVTEAFF. The CDR3 DNA reads as TGTGCCAGCAGCATCCGCGGGACAGGGGTTACTGAAGCTTTCTTT.

In this sample, this clone turned up a few times. This chain joins TRBV2 and TRBJ2-3; a possible D gene is TRBD2 (6 bases). Germline V CDR1 and CDR2: SNHLY, FYNNEI. The V end lost 5 bases, the J end lost 0 bases, and 9 bases lay between the germline ends. This CDR3 has 14 residues. CDR3 amino acids: CASSNSGSTDTQYF. Written as DNA, the CDR3 is TGTGCCAGCAGTAATAGCGGTAGCACAGATACGCAGTATTTT.

The rearrangement joins TRBV29-1 to TRBJ2-3, with a possible D match to TRBD2 (6 bases). CDR3 size: 15 residues. V was clipped by 5 bases and J by 2 bases, with 17 bases between them. Germline CDR1 reads SQVTM; CDR2 reads ANQGSEA. CDR3 protein: CSVSAERRDTDTQYF. The CDR3 DNA is TGCAGCGTTTCGGCTGAGCGGAGGGACACAGATACGCAGTATTTT.

The V and J genes are TRBV9 and TRBJ1-1; tentative D call: TRBD1 (6 bases). V lost 4 bases to trimming and J lost 4 bases, with 14 bases between them. The CDR3 covers 14 residues. The germline CDR1 and CDR2 sequences are SGDLS and YYNGEE. CDR3 DNA sequence: TGTGCCAGCAGCCCCCATCAGGGGCCCACTGAAGCTTTCTTT. This codes for CASSPHQGPTEAFF.

The chain uses TRBV5-5 and TRBJ2-1; no firm D call. The V gene's germline CDR1 is SGHKS and CDR2 YYEKEE (reference sequence). The V end was cut by 2 bases, the J end by 7 bases, with 10 bases between. The CDR3 is 13 residues long. CDR3 sequence reads: CASSLYQENEQFF. Here the CDR3 DNA reads TGTGCCAGCAGCTTATATCAGGAAAATGAGCAGTTCTTC.

The gene calls are TRBV29-1 and TRBJ2-3; D may be TRBD2 (6 bases). Germline V gene sequence: CDR1 SQVTM, CDR2 ANQGSEA. V lost 4 bases and J lost 0, with 11 bases in between. This CDR3 is built from 14 residues. In DNA form, the CDR3 reads TGCAGCGTTGTGGGGGGATCGAGCACAGATACGCAGTATTTT. This gives the protein CSVVGGSSTDTQYF.

This chain links TRBV6-5 with TRBJ1-2; D remains unclear. Germline V gene sequence: CDR1 MNHEY, CDR2 SVGAGI. The CDR3 totals 16 residues. V was trimmed by 1 base and J by 3 bases, leaving 15 bases between them. As DNA, the CDR3 is TGTGCCAGCAGTTACTTGGGCAATCCTCCCCACTATGGCTACACCTTC. Its protein product is CASSYLGNPPHYGYTF.

The gene calls are TRBV20-1 and TRBJ2-5; TRBD1 agrees at 7 bases. The V gene end was trimmed by 3 bases and the J gene end by 2 bases; junction bases not matched to a gene: 9. In germline, CDR1 is DFQATT, CDR2 SNEGSKA (reference sequence). This CDR3 has 15 amino acids. The CDR3 spells CSASPRQGMQETQYF. The CDR3 DNA follows: TGCAGTGCTAGTCCAAGACAGGGTATGCAAGAGACCCAGTACTTC.

V and J are TRBV7-2 and TRBJ2-5; 14 positions agree with TRBD2. J was trimmed by 5 bases and V by 5 bases; bases with no gene match: 7. Germline CDR1 and CDR2: SGHTA and FQGNSA. The CDR3 sequence is 16 residues long. CDR3 loop: CASSLRLAGGRETQYF. The CDR3 coding sequence is TGTGCCAGCAGCCTAAGACTAGCGGGGGGGCGGGAGACCCAGTACTTC. Filled out from reference TRBV7-2 and TRBJ2-5, the complete variable domain reads GAGVSQSPSNKVTEKGKDVELRCDPISGHTALYWYRQSLGQGLEFLIYFQGNSAPDKSGLPSDRFSAERTGGSVSTLTIQRTQQEDSAVYLCASSLRLAGGRETQYFGPGTRLLVL.

In its sample, this clone was seen once. The rearrangement joins TRBV13 to TRBJ1-2; no clear D gene. V was pared by 4 bases and J by 4 bases, with 16 bases between. The CDR3 loop spans 15 amino acids. Germline V gene data show CDR1 as PRHDT and CDR2 as FYEKMQ (reference sequence). Written as DNA, the CDR3 is TGTGCCAGCAGCTCGGGGTTGACGGAGGGCTATGGCTACACCTTC. This gives the protein CASSSGLTEGYGYTF.

This clone was observed a few times. The chain couples TRBV19 to TRBJ2-7; 7 positions match TRBD2. V shed 1 base, J shed 1 base, and the junction held 10 bases outside the gene matches. Germline CDR1 is LNHDA and CDR2 is SQIVND (reference sequence). This CDR3 has 17 residues. DNA for the CDR3: TGTGCCAGTAGTATAGGGCCGGGGGGTCCCGGTTCCTACGAGCAGTACTTC. Amino acid sequence: CASSIGPGGPGSYEQYF.

The chain employs TRBV28 and TRBJ1-3; no clear D gene. CDR1 and CDR2 from the germline V gene are MDHEN and SYDVKM. The CDR3 is 17 residues long. V lost 6 bases and J 0 bases, leaving 18 bases between the germline ends. CDR3 loop: CASSLSRRWSSGNTIYF. CDR3 bases: TGTGCCAGCAGCCTCTCACGTCGGTGGAGCTCTGGAAACACCATATATTTT.

The chain recombines TRBV18 with TRBJ1-1; perhaps TRBD1 as D (5 bases). V lost 4 bases and J 3 bases, leaving 15 bases between the germline ends. The CDR3 has 15 residues. The V gene's germline CDR1 is KGHSH and CDR2 LQKENI. For the CDR3, the DNA is TGTGCCAGCTCACTATCCTACGACAGATACACTGAAGCTTTCTTT. Amino acid sequence: CASSLSYDRYTEAFF.